Shown below are 30 T cell receptor beta chains from a single sample sequenced in a study of cytomegalovirus exposure and HLA in healthy donors. PCR employed 60 Vbeta and 13 Jbeta primers. TCRdb's copy holds only in-frame clones and misses some; the assay was immunoSEQ multiplex PCR. The table shows around 99,000 clones, with 73% occurring only once. Sequenced sample: PBMCs. These receptors all come from a man aged 35 to 55 in good health and CMV-seronegative.

This sequence joins TRBV11-2 and TRBJ1-1; D not certain. The CDR3 has 12 amino acids. Germline V CDR1 and CDR2: SGHAT, FQNNGV. Trimming took 1 base from V and 6 from J, leaving 6 bases between them. The CDR3 sequence: CASSLVVSEAFF. For the CDR3, the DNA is TGTGCCAGCAGCTTAGTTGTCTCTGAAGCTTTCTTT.

This clone was detected only a few times. The chain couples TRBV6-5 to TRBJ1-5; TRBD1 aligns across 7 bases. The germline V gene has CDR1 MNHEY and CDR2 SVGAGI. The trim removed 6 bases at V and 5 bases at J, leaving 1 base unmatched. This CDR3 contains 12 residues. The CDR3 spells CASRQGDQPQHF. The CDR3 bases are TGTGCCAGCAGGCAGGGGGATCAGCCCCAGCATTTT.

V usage is TRBV5-1 and J usage is TRBJ2-7, with 8 positions matching TRBD1. The germline gives CDR1 SGHRS, CDR2 YFSETQ. This CDR3 comprises 15 residues. With 0 bases clipped from V and 3 bases from J, the junction kept 5 bases outside the gene matches. The CDR3 region is CASSLDRGDLYEQYF. DNA for the CDR3: TGCGCCAGCAGCTTGGACAGGGGGGACCTCTACGAGCAGTACTTC.

The chain combines TRBV5-5 with TRBJ1-1; 8 bases are shared with TRBD1. Germline V gene sequence: CDR1 SGHKS, CDR2 YYEKEE (reference sequence). The CDR3 totals 17 residues. The junction had 11 bases not matched to a gene; V was cut back by 4 bases and J by 0 bases. CDR3 in amino acids: CASSLDGTGPMNTEAFF. CDR3 DNA sequence: TGTGCCAGCAGCCTGGACGGGACAGGACCCATGAACACTGAAGCTTTCTTT.

The chain combines TRBV7-9 with TRBJ1-6; 8 bases fit TRBD1. CDR1 and CDR2 (germline): SEHNR, FQNEAQ (reference sequence). V gave up 4 bases and J gave up 5 bases; unmatched junction bases: 4. This CDR3 comprises 15 residues. The CDR3 here is CASSSGTGNNSPLHF. The CDR3 coding sequence is TGTGCCAGCAGCTCCGGGACAGGCAATAATTCACCCCTCCACTTT.

This chain joins TRBV4-3 and TRBJ1-2; D remains unclear. Germline assignment: CDR1 LGHNA and CDR2 YSLEER. The CDR3 is 15 amino acids. With 4 bases removed from V and 2 bases from J, the gap between germline ends came to 14 bases. CDR3 protein: CASSPGQEANYGYTF. CDR3 DNA: TGCGCCAGCAGCCCCGGGCAGGAGGCAAACTATGGCTACACCTTC.

V usage is TRBV27 and J usage is TRBJ2-1; D not resolved. Germline V gene data show CDR1 as MNHEY and CDR2 as SMNVEV (reference sequence). There are 12 residues in the CDR3. The V end lost 6 bases, the J end lost 10 bases, and 13 bases lay between the germline ends. DNA for the CDR3: TGTGCCAGCAGCGCGACCTATAGCGAGCAGTTCTTC. Translation: CASSATYSEQFF.

The chain joins TRBV15 to TRBJ1-2; D is possibly TRBD1 (5 bases). Deletions cut 3 bases from V and 4 bases from J, with 15 bases between. The CDR3 contains 15 residues. The germline V gene has CDR1 LNHNV and CDR2 YYDKDF (reference sequence). The CDR3 region has the DNA TGTGCCACCAGCAGGCCAACAGGAATAGGCTATGGCTACACCTTC. Translated, it gives CATSRPTGIGYGYTF.

This sequence joins TRBV19 and TRBJ1-2, with TRBD1 identical over 8 bases. The CDR3 has 16 amino acids. The V and J ends lost 5 bases and 0 bases, in that order; junction bases with no gene match: 8. Germline V CDR1 and CDR2: LNHDA, SQIVND (reference sequence). In DNA form, the CDR3 reads TGTGCCAGTAGTTCCCGACAGGGGACTCCTAACTATGGCTACACCTTC. It codes for CASSSRQGTPNYGYTF.

This chain connects TRBV6-6 to TRBJ2-3; D unresolved. Germline V gene lookup returns CDR1 MNHNY and CDR2 SVGAGI (reference sequence). V was cut by 2 bases and J by 6 bases, with 3 bases left in between. This CDR3 region has 11 residues. The CDR3 region has the DNA TGTGCCAGCAGTTACCGGGATACGCAGTATTTT. Translating it yields CASSYRDTQYF.

The chain carries TRBV4-3 and TRBJ2-1; TRBD2 aligns across 7 bases. Germline-derived CDR1 and CDR2 are LGHNA and YSLEER. CDR3 size: 15 residues. V shed 1 base and J 3 bases; nucleotides not matched to a gene: 3. DNA for the CDR3: TGCGCCAGCAGCCAAGGGACTAGTAACTACAATGAGCAGTTCTTC. It yields the protein CASSQGTSNYNEQFF.

The chain recombines TRBV28 with TRBJ1-2, with TRBD1 identical over 9 bases. Germline loops: CDR1 MDHEN, CDR2 SYDVKM. The CDR3 covers 17 residues. V lost 5 bases, J lost 4 bases, and 14 bases stayed unmatched. The CDR3 spells CASSPQGQGNGGYGYTF. The CDR3 DNA reads as TGTGCCAGCAGTCCCCAAGGACAGGGGAATGGTGGCTATGGCTACACCTTC.

Notes on this clone: The junction does not match germline at one end; this may be a read error. For the CDR3, the DNA is TGTGCTAGCAGCGCAGGGGGCCCCTACAATGAGCAGTTCTTC. Residues: CASSAGGPYNEQFF. The chain has TRBV7-7 and TRBJ2-1; 8 bases align to TRBD1. Germline V gene lookup returns CDR1 SSHAT and CDR2 FNYEAQ (reference sequence). This CDR3 has 14 amino acids.

Comments on this clone: It is unclear where the CDR3 begins or ends on the DNA, so no DNA is shown, and the CDR3 is as TCRdb lists it. The V and J genes are TRBV7-8 and TRBJ2-1; the table's D gene call, TRBD2, was not cross checked with the DNA. The CDR3 is made up of 13 amino acids, end residues included. From germline, CDR1 is SGHVS and CDR2 FQNEAQ. CDR3 sequence reads: CASSLGVGLGAFF.

The genes are TRBV28 and TRBJ2-7; D is perhaps TRBD1 (6 bases). Trimming removed 6 bases from V and 3 bases from J, with 12 bases in between. CDR1 MDHEN and CDR2 SYDVKM come from the germline V gene. This CDR3 contains 13 residues. The chain's CDR3 is CASRSGQNYEQYF. Here the CDR3 DNA reads TGTGCCAGCAGGTCGGGACAAAACTACGAGCAGTACTTC.

The chain couples TRBV5-6 to TRBJ2-1, with 9 bases identical to TRBD1. The CDR3 is 18 residues long. V gave up 4 bases and J gave up 4 bases; unmatched junction bases: 15. Germline V CDR1 and CDR2: SGHDT, YYEEEE. CDR3: CASSPMGTGGMAYNEQFF. DNA for the CDR3: TGTGCCAGCAGCCCAATGGGTACAGGGGGCATGGCTTACAATGAGCAGTTCTTC.

The rearrangement links TRBV29-1 to TRBJ1-2; no reliable D call. Trimming took off 4 bases at V and 4 bases at J, with 10 bases between the two ends. CDR1 is SQVTM and CDR2 is ANQGSEA in the germline V gene. CDR3 length equals 12 residues. The CDR3 nucleotides are TGCAGCGTTGTTGAGGGAGGCTATGGCTACACCTTC. Amino acids: CSVVEGGYGYTF. Full variable domain (rest looked up from reference TRBV29-1 and TRBJ1-2): SAVISQKPSRDICQRGTSLTIQCQVDSQVTMMFWYRQQPGQSLTLIATANQGSEATYESGFVIDKFPISRPNLTFSTLTVSNMSPEDSSIYLCSVVEGGYGYTFGSGTRLTVV.

The V and J genes are TRBV19 and TRBJ1-5; possible D gene TRBD1, 5 bases. Germline loops: CDR1 LNHDA, CDR2 SQIVND (reference sequence). The CDR3 loop spans 17 amino acids. With 5 bases removed from V and 0 bases from J, the gap between germline ends came to 17 bases. CDR3 in DNA: TGTGCCAGTAGTCGAGGGGTCATGGACTATAGCAATCAGCCCCAGCATTTT. It yields the protein CASSRGVMDYSNQPQHF.

This clone was recorded a few times. The CDR3 here is CASSLLAGGQETQYF. The CDR3 DNA is TGTGCCAGCAGCTTACTAGCGGGGGGACAAGAGACCCAGTACTTC. The rearrangement uses TRBV7-3 and TRBJ2-5; 11 positions match TRBD2. The germline CDR1 and CDR2 sequences are SGHTA and FQGTGA. The CDR3 has 15 amino acids. The J segment lost 2 bases and the V segment lost 2 bases, leaving 1 base of the junction unmatched. Together with reference TRBV7-3 and TRBJ2-5, the CDR3 gives the full variable domain: GAGVSQTPSNKVTEKGKYVELRCDPISGHTALYWYRQSLGQGPEFLIYFQGTGAADDSGLPNDRFFAVRPEGSVSTLKIQRTERGDSAVYLCASSLLAGGQETQYFGPGTRLLVL.

The J gene is TRBJ1-2, the V gene TRBV6-6; maybe TRBD1 (6 bases). The germline CDR1 and CDR2 sequences are MNHNY and SVGAGI (reference sequence). The CDR3 loop spans 15 amino acids. V dropped 4 bases and J dropped 3 bases, with 15 bases sitting between them. CDR3 sequence reads: CASSSQAGEYYGYTF. In DNA form, the CDR3 reads TGTGCCAGCAGTTCCCAGGCAGGGGAATACTATGGCTACACCTTC.

The chain uses TRBV4-1 and TRBJ2-7; 10 nucleotides align to TRBD1. The ends lost 1 base at V and 2 bases at J; junction bases unmatched: 2. The CDR3 consists of 15 residues. The germline V gene has CDR1 MGHRA and CDR2 YSYEKL. Here the CDR3 DNA reads TGCGCCAGCAGCCAAGCCGGGACAGGGGCCTACGAGCAGTACTTC. The encoded protein is CASSQAGTGAYEQYF.

This rearrangement joins TRBV10-3 to TRBJ2-5; 9 bases align to TRBD1. The germline V gene has CDR1 ENHRY and CDR2 SYGVKD. Germline trimming cut 11 bases from V and 3 bases from J; bases unmatched to any gene: 4. This CDR3 is 12 amino acids long. DNA for the CDR3: TGTGCCTCCAGGACAGGGGAAGAGACCCAGTACTTC. It is translated as CASRTGEETQYF.

This clone was seen a handful of times. This chain links TRBV5-1 with TRBJ2-1, with 10 positions matching TRBD1. This CDR3 has 13 residues. From germline, CDR1 is SGHRS and CDR2 YFSETQ. V gave up 4 bases and J gave up 8 bases; unmatched junction bases: 3. CDR3 nucleotide sequence: TGCGCCAGCAGCATTGGACAGGGGGATGAGCAGTTCTTC. Translated: CASSIGQGDEQFF.

This sequence joins TRBV4-1 and TRBJ2-7; 9 positions match TRBD1. Unmatched junction bases numbered 4, after V lost 4 bases and J lost 3 bases. The CDR3 sequence is 14 residues long. Germline CDR1 is MGHRA and CDR2 is YSYEKL. The CDR3 loop reads CASSPGDRDYEQYF. In DNA, the CDR3 is TGCGCCAGCAGCCCTGGGGACAGGGACTACGAGCAGTACTTC.

This sequence joins TRBV5-1 and TRBJ2-7; 8 positions match TRBD1. Germline CDR1 reads SGHRS; CDR2 reads YFSETQ. J lost 0 bases, V lost 0 bases, and 2 bases had no gene match. The CDR3 is 15 amino acids. CDR3 bases: TGCGCCAGCAGCTTGGGGACAGGGCTCTCCTACGAGCAGTACTTC. Amino acid sequence: CASSLGTGLSYEQYF.

The genes are TRBV5-1 and TRBJ2-5; a weak D match, TRBD1 (7 bases). Germline assignment: CDR1 SGHRS and CDR2 YFSETQ. Trimming left V 0 bases short and J 4 bases short, with 13 bases between. CDR3 size: 15 residues. In DNA, the CDR3 is TGCGCCAGCAGCTTGGGCCAGGGGGGAGTAGAGACCCAGTACTTC. Translation: CASSLGQGGVETQYF.

The rearrangement uses TRBV9 and TRBJ1-1; 10 bases agree with TRBD1. The V segment lost 3 bases and the J segment 0 bases; nucleotides outside the gene matches: 11. The CDR3 length is 18 residues. The germline gives CDR1 SGDLS, CDR2 YYNGEE. The CDR3 region is CASSDSPGQGPMNTEAFF. The CDR3 DNA sequence: TGTGCCAGCAGCGACTCACCGGGACAGGGGCCCATGAACACTGAAGCTTTCTTT.

The V gene is TRBV12-5, the J gene TRBJ2-2; 15 positions match TRBD2. CDR1 LGHNT and CDR2 FRNRAP come from the germline V gene. The CDR3 has 18 residues. Trimming removed 6 bases from V and 7 bases from J; junction bases left unmatched: 12. CDR3 region: CASGHQGLAGGSGGELFF. The CDR3 nucleotides read TGTGCTAGTGGCCACCAAGGACTAGCGGGGGGGTCCGGCGGGGAGCTGTTTTTT.

V and J are TRBV9 and TRBJ2-1; D may be TRBD1 (6 bases). This CDR3 spans 15 amino acids. V lost 1 base and J lost 3, with 11 bases in between. Germline lookup yields CDR1 SGDLS and CDR2 YYNGEE. Here the CDR3 reads CASSVTGSGYNEQFF. The DNA of the CDR3 is TGTGCCAGCAGCGTAACAGGGTCTGGCTACAATGAGCAGTTCTTC.

Points on this clone: Other DNA sequences in this specimen translate into the identical CDR3. This chain links TRBV6-6 with TRBJ1-3; 7 positions match TRBD1. Germline lookup yields CDR1 MNHNY and CDR2 SVGAGI (reference sequence). The ends lost 2 bases at V and 4 bases at J; junction bases unmatched: 5. The CDR3 loop spans 15 amino acids. This CDR3 reads CASSYDRASGNTIYF. CDR3 DNA: TGTGCCAGCAGTTACGACAGGGCCTCGGGAAACACCATATATTTT.